The 2 T cell receptor beta chains reported below all come from one sample, sequenced in a study of blood T cells in healthy people across ages. Primers used in a second PCR of roughly 6 to 11 cycles were a sample-barcoded 5' primer and a J-beta primer mix. TCRdb redid the calling of the 5' RACE reads with MiXCR, one entry per CDR3 protein. The profile shows about 800,000 distinct CDR3 sequences, roughly 50% of them singletons. Material: blood. Every receptor here comes from a man aged 30 to 39 in good health.

The J gene is TRBJ2-1, the V gene TRBV5-1, with D perhaps given as TRBD1 or TRBD2 (5 bases each). The CDR3 sequence is 15 residues long. Trimming left V 0 bases short and J 7 bases short, with 14 bases between. In germline, CDR1 is SGHRS, CDR2 YFSETQ. CDR3 nucleotide sequence: TGCGCCAGCAGCTTGGGAGGGACCGAACTGAATGAGCAGTTCTTC. Residues: CASSLGGTELNEQFF.

In the case of this clonotype: One junction end does not reproduce the germline sequence, and a read error may be involved. The CDR3 protein is CANSQGTSGLYNEQFF. CDR3 coding DNA: TGCGCCAACAGCCAGGGGACTAGCGGGTTATACAATGAGCAGTTCTTC. The V gene is TRBV5-1, the J gene TRBJ2-1; 12 bases fit TRBD2. CDR1 SGHRS and CDR2 YFSETQ come from the germline V gene. This CDR3 comprises 16 residues.